This T cell receptor (beta chain) was documented in a study of OX40 agonist ivuxolimab in advanced cancers. Assay used: immunoSEQ multiplex PCR; TCRdb lists only in-frame clones, some missing. The profile shows 45,000 or so clones, approximately 80% of them singletons. Germline V CDR1 and CDR2: KGHSH, LQKENI. There are 15 residues in the CDR3. J gave up 3 bases and V 3 bases, and 3 bases lay outside the gene matches. Study outcomes and limitations: There was clonal expansion of CD4+ and CD8+ blood T cells by week 6 at 0.1 to 3.0 mg/kg. In the 0.1-3.0 mg/kg groups, partial responders showed among the lowest expansion. What antigens the expanded peripheral T cells recognized was never established.

This clone has just one count. The antigen remains unidentified. The TCR originated in an adult with an advanced solid tumor such as melanoma, head and neck, liver or kidney cancer. The J gene is TRBJ2-1, the V gene TRBV18; 9 bases align to TRBD2. The material was CD4+ or CD8+ T cells sorted from blood, obtained in a trial of the OX40 agonist ivuxolimab. The CDR3 bases are TGTGCCAGCTCACCGTCTAGCGGGGACTACAATGAGCAGTTCTTC. Amino acids: CASSPSSGDYNEQFF. The entire variable domain, with the rest obtained from reference TRBV18 and TRBJ2-1, is as follows: NAGVMQNPRHLVRRRGQEARLRCSPMKGHSHVYWYRQLPEEGLKFMVYLQKENIIDESGMPKERFSAEFPKEGPSILRIQQVVRGDSAAYFCASSPSSGDYNEQFFGPGTRLTVL.